These 22 T cell receptor beta chains were all obtained from the same sample, sequenced in a study of cytomegalovirus exposure and HLA in healthy donors. The PCR used 60 Vbeta and 13 Jbeta primers. Measured with immunoSEQ multiplex PCR; TCRdb has only the in-frame clones, and not every one. The sample includes roughly 200,000 clones, more than 75% of them seen just once. The specimen sequenced was PBMCs. The receptors shown here come from a woman aged 40 to 49 in good health and CMV-seronegative.

The chain carries TRBV11-2 and TRBJ2-7, with 7 bases aligning to TRBD2. Germline assignment: CDR1 SGHAT and CDR2 FQNNGV. CDR3 size: 13 residues. The V and J ends lost 5 bases and 2 bases, in that order; junction bases with no gene match: 3. This CDR3 is CASSRGLAYEQYF. The CDR3 region has the DNA TGTGCCAGCAGCCGTGGACTAGCCTACGAGCAGTACTTC.

A single count supports this clone. The genes are TRBV10-3 and TRBJ1-1, with D perhaps TRBD1 (6 bases). The CDR3 is 12 residues long. Germline V gene data show CDR1 as ENHRY and CDR2 as SYGVKD. Trimming left V 4 bases short and J 8 bases short, with 11 bases between. In DNA form, the CDR3 reads TGTGCCATCAGTGTAGGGGGATTGGAAGCTTTCTTT. This gives the protein CAISVGGLEAFF.

V gene TRBV28 combines with J gene TRBJ1-5, with D possibly matching TRBD1 (6 bases). Germline V gene lookup returns CDR1 MDHEN and CDR2 SYDVKM. The CDR3 totals 15 residues. V was pared by 7 bases and J by 4 bases, with 17 bases between. This CDR3 reads CASTIGGGGNQPQHF. The CDR3 DNA sequence: TGTGCCAGCACCATTGGGGGGGGCGGGAATCAGCCCCAGCATTTT.

V usage is TRBV5-8 and J usage is TRBJ1-1, with D perhaps matching TRBD1 (5 bases). The germline V and J ends were trimmed by 4 bases and 5 bases, with 15 bases remaining between them. Germline loops: CDR1 SGHTS, CDR2 YDEGEE. The CDR3 length is 14 residues. The CDR3 loop is CASSRGTGGTEAFF. CDR3 DNA sequence: TGTGCCAGCAGCCGCGGGACGGGCGGAACTGAAGCTTTCTTT.

This chain connects TRBV7-2 to TRBJ1-1; D not certain. Germline V gene data show CDR1 as SGHTA and CDR2 as FQGNSA. Trimming shortened V by 1 base and J by 3 bases, and 21 bases separated the two germline ends. CDR3 length equals 18 residues. The CDR3 sequence: CASSLGAGKWVIDTEAFF. CDR3 coding DNA: TGTGCCAGCAGCTTAGGGGCTGGAAAGTGGGTCATTGACACTGAAGCTTTCTTT.

This clone appeared a single time. The V and J genes are TRBV18 and TRBJ2-5; 7 nucleotides match TRBD2. CDR1 is KGHSH, CDR2 LQKENI, per germline. V lost 4 bases and J lost 4; bases outside the gene matches: 6. The CDR3 loop spans 14 amino acids. In DNA form, the CDR3 reads TGTGCCAGCTCACGGGAGGGCCTGGGAGAGACCCAGTACTTC. Its translation is CASSREGLGETQYF. Looking up the rest from reference TRBV18 and TRBJ2-5 gives the full variable domain: NAGVMQNPRHLVRRRGQEARLRCSPMKGHSHVYWYRQLPEEGLKFMVYLQKENIIDESGMPKERFSAEFPKEGPSILRIQQVVRGDSAAYFCASSREGLGETQYFGPGTRLLVL.

This clone was found a few times. V is TRBV15 and J is TRBJ1-2, with 10 bases lining up with TRBD1. CDR3 length equals 17 residues. Losses at the gene ends were 4 bases for V and 5 bases for J; bases not matched to a gene: 13. Per the germline V gene, CDR1 is LNHNV and CDR2 is YYDKDF (reference sequence). DNA for the CDR3: TGTGCCACCAGCAACTTACATCGGACAGGGGGAAGATATGGCTACACCTTC. As protein: CATSNLHRTGGRYGYTF.

The chain links TRBV28 to TRBJ1-2; no firm D call. In germline, CDR1 is MDHEN, CDR2 SYDVKM. The ends were cut back, 3 bases at V and 4 bases at J, with 9 bases in the middle. The length of the CDR3 is 13 residues. Here the CDR3 reads CASSFSGGYGYTF. CDR3 sequence (DNA): TGTGCCAGCAGTTTTTCGGGAGGCTATGGCTACACCTTC.

The rearrangement uses TRBV7-2 and TRBJ2-7, with TRBD2 identical over 12 bases. The V and J ends lost 2 bases and 5 bases, in that order; junction bases with no gene match: 4. Germline lookup yields CDR1 SGHTA and CDR2 FQGNSA. The length of the CDR3 is 15 residues. Here the CDR3 reads CASSLRTSGIHEQYF. In DNA, the CDR3 is TGTGCCAGCAGCTTACGGACTAGCGGGATACACGAGCAGTACTTC.

This clone was counted between two and nine times. V and J are TRBV10-3 and TRBJ2-5; 11 bases agree with TRBD1. From germline, CDR1 is ENHRY and CDR2 SYGVKD. There are 14 residues in the CDR3. The ends lost 6 bases at V and 5 bases at J; junction bases unmatched: 5. The chain's CDR3 is CAIRRTGGAETQYF. The DNA for the CDR3 is TGTGCCATCAGGCGGACAGGGGGCGCGGAGACCCAGTACTTC.

This chain uses TRBV28 with TRBJ2-2; 12 bases fit TRBD2. The CDR3 runs 15 residues. Unmatched junction bases numbered 4, after V lost 5 bases and J lost 6 bases. CDR1 and CDR2 (germline): MDHEN, SYDVKM. The CDR3 protein is CASSRLAGDAGELFF. CDR3 sequence (DNA): TGTGCCAGCAGTAGACTAGCGGGAGATGCCGGGGAGCTGTTTTTT.

The rearrangement links TRBV30 to TRBJ2-1; D is perhaps TRBD1 (6 bases). The CDR3 has 13 residues. V was cut by 0 bases and J by 7 bases, with 10 bases left in between. The V gene's germline CDR1 is GTSNPN and CDR2 SVGIG (reference sequence). CDR3: CAWSVNRVNEQFF. CDR3 bases: TGTGCCTGGAGTGTAAACAGGGTGAATGAGCAGTTCTTC.

V is TRBV4-1 and J is TRBJ2-1; 10 bases agree with TRBD2. The CDR3 has 16 amino acids. J was trimmed by 9 bases and V by 3 bases; bases with no gene match: 11. CDR1 is MGHRA and CDR2 is YSYEKL in the germline V gene. The CDR3 loop reads CASSHYLAGAYLEQFF. The DNA of the CDR3 is TGCGCCAGCAGCCATTATCTAGCGGGAGCCTACCTTGAGCAGTTCTTC.

V usage is TRBV4-1 and J usage is TRBJ2-1; 7 bases fit TRBD2. The germline gives CDR1 MGHRA, CDR2 YSYEKL. After removal of 1 base from V and 11 bases from J, the junction contained 8 bases not matched to a gene. The CDR3 runs 14 residues. The CDR3 spells CASSQALAEIKQFF. CDR3 coding DNA: TGCGCCAGCAGCCAAGCGCTAGCGGAGATAAAGCAGTTCTTC.

The chain links TRBV21-1 to TRBJ2-7; the D call of TRBD2 is as the table states it, not checked on the DNA. TRBV21-1 is flagged as a pseudogene. CDR3 length: 14 residues. The CDR3, as DNA: TGTGCCAGCAAGTTAACCGGGGTACACTACGAGCAGTACTTC. Residues: CASKLTGVHYEQYF.

The chain carries TRBV5-1 and TRBJ2-3; 9 bases are shared with TRBD1. The CDR3 length is 13 residues. Germline V gives CDR1 SGHRS, CDR2 YFSETQ. V trimming: 7 bases; J trimming: 3 bases; junction bases outside the gene matches: 3. The CDR3 reads CASGDRETDTQYF. The CDR3 DNA reads as TGCGCCAGCGGGGACAGGGAGACAGATACGCAGTATTTT.

This chain joins TRBV27 and TRBJ1-5; D call uncertain. The CDR3 extends over 15 amino acids. V lost 3 bases, J lost 3 bases, and 12 bases lay in between. CDR1 MNHEY and CDR2 SMNVEV come from the germline V gene (reference sequence). This chain's CDR3 is CASSLAAVDNQPQHF. The CDR3 DNA reads TGTGCCAGCAGTTTGGCCGCGGTGGACAATCAGCCCCAGCATTTT.

J is TRBJ2-4 and V is TRBV11-3, with D tentatively TRBD1 (6 bases). Germline V gene sequence: CDR1 SGHNT, CDR2 YENEEA. Trimming pared 0 bases from V and 0 bases from J, leaving 12 bases between. CDR3 size: 17 residues. The CDR3 region is CASSLDFWGLAKNIQYF. The CDR3 bases are TGTGCCAGCAGCTTAGACTTCTGGGGGCTAGCCAAAAACATTCAGTACTTC.

The chain recombines TRBV6-5 with TRBJ1-6; D is possibly TRBD1 (6 bases). V shed 6 bases and J shed 7 bases, with 13 bases lying between them. The CDR3 sequence is 14 residues long. Germline V gives CDR1 MNHEY, CDR2 SVGAGI. The CDR3 nucleotides read TGTGCCAGCAGCCTCAGGGGCTCCAATTCACCCCTCCACTTT. Its translation is CASSLRGSNSPLHF.

V and J are TRBV6-5 and TRBJ2-5; D is perhaps TRBD1 (6 bases). The CDR3 is 13 residues long. The germline V gene has CDR1 MNHEY and CDR2 SVGAGI. V shed 8 bases and J shed 2 bases, with 12 bases lying between them. The CDR3: CASSGQQQETQYF. For the CDR3, the DNA is TGTGCCAGCTCAGGACAGCAGCAAGAGACCCAGTACTTC.

The rearrangement links TRBV28 to TRBJ2-7; TRBD2 matches 7 bases. V lost 4 bases, J lost 5 bases, and 8 bases stayed unmatched. Germline CDR1 MDHEN, CDR2 SYDVKM. This CDR3 is built from 14 residues. CDR3 DNA sequence: TGTGCCAGCAGTTCAGCGGGACGGGCAGACGAGCAGTACTTC. Its protein product is CASSSAGRADEQYF.

The chain is built from TRBV28 and TRBJ2-2; D is uncertain. The CDR3 consists of 16 residues. Germline values: CDR1 MDHEN, CDR2 SYDVKM. V lost 7 bases to trimming and J lost 4 bases, with 19 bases between them. DNA for the CDR3: TGTGCCAGCACTGACCCATCTCCGGCAGGCACCGGGGAGCTGTTTTTT. Translation: CASTDPSPAGTGELFF.